These T cell receptor beta chains were read from a single sample in a study of spatial heterogeneity in lung cancer. TCRdb re-derived calls from the 5' RACE reads in MiXCR, one entry per CDR3 protein. The table has under 150,000 distinct CDR3 sequences, over 9% seen once. The sample in question was PBMCs, obtained at follow-up. These receptors were collected from a male donor with early-stage non-small cell lung cancer. Both conserved end residues are trimmed from each CDR3. Each record gives: CDR3 protein, clone size, J gene, CDR3 length, V gene. Clone size is given for some rows only: seen once, a few or many times, or a class if the clone is expanded.

CDR3: ASSFWGQTNLNTEAF
size: NA
J: TRBJ1-1
length: 15
V: TRBV5-1

CDR3: ASSPTDELQF
size: many
J: TRBJ2-1
length: 10
V: TRBV6-2/TRBV6-3

CDR3: ASSPGTSGGETQY
size: NA
J: TRBJ2-5
length: 13
V: TRBV5-1

CDR3: ATHGTGVNQPQH
size: NA
J: TRBJ1-5
length: 12
V: TRBV15

CDR3: ASSMSSGDEQY
size: few
J: TRBJ2-7
length: 11
V: TRBV19

CDR3: ASSRDRGDGYT
size: NA
J: TRBJ1-2
length: 11
V: TRBV5-1

CDR3: ASSLMAGNTIY
size: many
J: TRBJ1-3
length: 11
V: TRBV7-2

CDR3: ASSYSGQGFSYNEQF
size: few
J: TRBJ2-1
length: 15
V: TRBV6-2/TRBV6-3

CDR3: AISETPTEGHTEAF
size: NA
J: TRBJ1-1
length: 14
V: TRBV10-3

CDR3: ASSLRSSTDTQY
size: many
J: TRBJ2-3
length: 12
V: TRBV7-3

CDR3: ASSQEGAGGYT
size: NA
J: TRBJ1-2
length: 11
V: TRBV4-2

CDR3: ASKVTPQGNTEAF
size: NA
J: TRBJ1-1
length: 13
V: TRBV6-5

CDR3: ASSISVNNEKLF
size: NA
J: TRBJ1-4
length: 12
V: TRBV19

CDR3: ASSFRNEQF
size: many
J: TRBJ2-1
length: 9
V: TRBV12-3/TRBV12-4

CDR3: ASSPLSAAGELF
size: many
J: TRBJ2-2
length: 12
V: TRBV18

CDR3: ASSLSPAGTGYRETQY
size: NA
J: TRBJ2-5
length: 16
V: TRBV28

CDR3: ASSSVLAVYEQY
size: NA
J: TRBJ2-7
length: 12
V: TRBV12-3/TRBV12-4

CDR3: ASSFVPDSPYEQY
size: NA
J: TRBJ2-7
length: 13
V: TRBV12-3/TRBV12-4

CDR3: ASSQGAGVLETQY
size: NA
J: TRBJ2-5
length: 13
V: TRBV6-5

CDR3: ASSFLGFRQYNQPQH
size: many
J: TRBJ1-5
length: 15
V: TRBV28

CDR3: ASSEGNQPQH
size: many
J: TRBJ1-5
length: 10
V: TRBV25-1

CDR3: SAPKSRTGVYGYT
size: few
J: TRBJ1-2
length: 13
V: TRBV20-1

CDR3: ASSQVSSGANVLT
size: NA
J: TRBJ2-6
length: 13
V: TRBV4-2

CDR3: ASNVGGTPMEQF
size: NA
J: TRBJ2-1
length: 12
V: TRBV28

CDR3: ASKLAGRSTDTQY
size: few
J: TRBJ2-3
length: 13
V: TRBV6-5

CDR3: ASSLTSGGSETQY
size: few
J: TRBJ2-5
length: 13
V: TRBV7-3

CDR3: ASSIVHRANYGYT
size: NA
J: TRBJ1-2
length: 13
V: TRBV7-2

CDR3: ASSFSSATNEKLF
size: few
J: TRBJ1-4
length: 13
V: TRBV5-1

CDR3: ASSQSCNAKELF
size: few
J: TRBJ2-2
length: 12
V: TRBV23-1

CDR3: ASTFTYEQY
size: NA
J: TRBJ2-7
length: 9
V: TRBV6-1

CDR3: ASSFGGGARDTQY
size: few
J: TRBJ2-3
length: 13
V: TRBV12-3/TRBV12-4

CDR3: ASSLGQRTVDQY
size: many
J: TRBJ2-5
length: 12
V: TRBV9

CDR3: ASSLHGVYEQY
size: many
J: TRBJ2-7
length: 11
V: TRBV28

CDR3: SARASLQGMSEAF
size: few
J: TRBJ1-1
length: 13
V: TRBV20-1

CDR3: ATSRDIAEAF
size: few
J: TRBJ1-1
length: 10
V: TRBV15

CDR3: SAPRWSYEQY
size: few
J: TRBJ2-7
length: 10
V: TRBV20-1

CDR3: ASSGGPNNEQF
size: many
J: TRBJ2-1
length: 11
V: TRBV6-4

CDR3: ASRTGGSEAF
size: NA
J: TRBJ1-1
length: 10
V: TRBV25-1

CDR3: ASKDQGAPLH
size: NA
J: TRBJ1-6
length: 10
V: TRBV27

CDR3: ASSLVQGEAF
size: few
J: TRBJ1-1
length: 10
V: TRBV5-1

CDR3: ASSATEGPGTEAF
size: NA
J: TRBJ1-1
length: 13
V: TRBV18

CDR3: ASSLLGQSTGELF
size: NA
J: TRBJ2-2
length: 13
V: TRBV27

CDR3: ASSWQGAGSDTQY
size: many
J: TRBJ2-3
length: 13
V: TRBV7-2

CDR3: ASSYSGGRGGYT
size: few
J: TRBJ1-2
length: 12
V: TRBV6-2/TRBV6-3